This T cell receptor (beta chain) is from a study of circulating CD8 cells and anti-PD-1 response in melanoma. General study points: The cohort mixed treatment-naive and previously treated patients. Experiments were generally run without replicates.

In its sample, this clonotype ranks as large. Its antigen is still unknown. Four subsets defined by PD-1 and/or TIGIT were sorted from live CD3+CD8+TCRalphabeta+ cells. The QIAseq Immune Repertoire TCR panel built the libraries from 15 ng of total RNA. A single record per CDR3 protein comes from TCRdb applying MiXCR to the reads. The data show 200 to 250 distinct CDR3 sequences, approximately 12% seen once. The CDR3 consists of 14 residues. The junction had 7 bases not matched to a gene; V was cut back by 6 bases and J by 1 base. Germline CDR1 is DFQATT and CDR2 is SNEGSKA (reference sequence). The rearrangement uses TRBV20-1 and TRBJ1-2; 8 positions match TRBD1. Specimen: CD8+ T cells from PBMCs, collected at baseline or after one month of anti-PD-1 therapy (not recorded which). This TCR derives from a human donor with melanoma. The CDR3 protein is CSAQGGKHNYGYTF. The DNA of the CDR3 is TGCAGTGCACAGGGGGGGAAGCATAACTATGGCTACACCTTC.